The T cell receptor beta chain under discussion was sequenced for a study of OX40 agonist ivuxolimab in advanced cancers. Study-wide context: Ivuxolimab, which patients received intravenously every 2 weeks, was dosed at 0.01 to 10 mg/kg. Among those treated, three patients had partial responses, one with hepatocellular carcinoma and two with cutaneous melanoma.

Profiling relied on immunoSEQ multiplex PCR, and the TCRdb table lists in-frame clones only, not all of them. The repertoire holds about 46,000 clones, with around 90% as singletons. Patients with a history of autoimmune disease or on systemic immunosuppression were excluded. Germline V lookup: CDR1 MGHDK, CDR2 SYGVNS. Trimming removed 1 base from V and 1 base from J, with 10 bases in between. CDR3 length equals 15 residues. Study results and caveats: Clonal expansion by week 6 occurred in CD4+ and CD8+ blood T cells (at 0.1 to 3.0 mg/kg).

A single count supports this clone. Its antigen is undetermined. The gene calls are TRBV25-1 and TRBJ1-1; no definite D call. Sequenced here: CD4+ or CD8+ T cells sorted from blood, sampled in a trial of the OX40 agonist ivuxolimab. This sequence was found in an adult with an advanced solid tumor such as melanoma, head and neck, liver or kidney cancer. CDR3 residues: CASSELGIPNTEAFF. The CDR3 DNA sequence: TGTGCCAGCAGTGAATTGGGGATCCCGAACACTGAAGCTTTCTTT.